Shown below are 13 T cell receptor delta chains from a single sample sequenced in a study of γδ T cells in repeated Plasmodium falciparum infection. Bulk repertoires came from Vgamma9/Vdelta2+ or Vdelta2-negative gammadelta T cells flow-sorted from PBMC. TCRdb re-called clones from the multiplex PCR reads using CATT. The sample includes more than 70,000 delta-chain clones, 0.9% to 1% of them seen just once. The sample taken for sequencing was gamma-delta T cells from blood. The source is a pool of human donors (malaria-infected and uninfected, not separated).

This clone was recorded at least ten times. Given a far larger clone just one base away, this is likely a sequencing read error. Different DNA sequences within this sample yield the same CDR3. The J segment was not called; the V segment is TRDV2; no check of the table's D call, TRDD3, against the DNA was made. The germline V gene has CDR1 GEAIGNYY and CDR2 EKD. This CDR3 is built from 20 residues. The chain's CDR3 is CACDTVSGGSPFLYTDKLIF. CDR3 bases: TGTGCCTGTGACACCGTGAGTGGGGGATCCCCCTTTCTCTACACCGATAAGCTCATCTTT.

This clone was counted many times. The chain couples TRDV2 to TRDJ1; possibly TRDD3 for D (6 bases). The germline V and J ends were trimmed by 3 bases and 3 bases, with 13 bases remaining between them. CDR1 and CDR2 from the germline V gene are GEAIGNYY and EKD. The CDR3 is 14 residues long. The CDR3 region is CACDALPGADKLIF. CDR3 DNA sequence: TGTGCCTGTGACGCCTTACCTGGGGCCGATAAACTCATCTTT.

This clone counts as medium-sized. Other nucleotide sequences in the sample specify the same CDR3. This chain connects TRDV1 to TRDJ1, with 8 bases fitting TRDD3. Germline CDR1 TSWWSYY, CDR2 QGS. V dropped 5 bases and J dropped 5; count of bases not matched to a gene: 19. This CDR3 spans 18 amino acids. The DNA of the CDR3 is TGTGCTCTTGGGACACTTCCGGGAGGTGGGGGATGGAGGGATAAACTCATCTTT. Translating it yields CALGTLPGGGGWRDKLIF.

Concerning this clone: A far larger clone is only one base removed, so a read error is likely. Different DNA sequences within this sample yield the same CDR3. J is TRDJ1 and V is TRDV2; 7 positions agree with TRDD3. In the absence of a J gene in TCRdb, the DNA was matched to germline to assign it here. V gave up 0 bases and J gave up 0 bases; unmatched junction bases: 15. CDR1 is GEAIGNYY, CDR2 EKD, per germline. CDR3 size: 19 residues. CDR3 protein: CACDTPWDTKGPYTDKLIF. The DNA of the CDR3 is TGTGCCTGTGACACCCCATGGGATACTAAAGGTCCGTACACCGATAAACTCATCTTT.

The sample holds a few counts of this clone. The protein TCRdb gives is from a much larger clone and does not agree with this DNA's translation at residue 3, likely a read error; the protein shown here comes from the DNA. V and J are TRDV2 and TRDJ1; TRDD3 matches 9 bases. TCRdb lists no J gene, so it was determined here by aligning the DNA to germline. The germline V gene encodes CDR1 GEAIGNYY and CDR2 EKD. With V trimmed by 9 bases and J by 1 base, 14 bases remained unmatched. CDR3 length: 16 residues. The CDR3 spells CARSTGDTQCTDKLIF. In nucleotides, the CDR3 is TGTGCCCGTTCTACTGGGGATACGCAGTGCACCGATAAACTCATCTTT.

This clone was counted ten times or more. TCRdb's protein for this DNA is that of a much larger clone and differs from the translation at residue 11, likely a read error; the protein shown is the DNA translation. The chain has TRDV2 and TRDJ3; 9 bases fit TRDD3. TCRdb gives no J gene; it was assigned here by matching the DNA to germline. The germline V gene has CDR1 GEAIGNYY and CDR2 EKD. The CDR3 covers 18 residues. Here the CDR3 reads CACDTGGYSSRDTRQMFF. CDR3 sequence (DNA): TGTGCCTGTGACACGGGGGGATACAGCTCCCGGGACACCCGACAGATGTTTTTC.

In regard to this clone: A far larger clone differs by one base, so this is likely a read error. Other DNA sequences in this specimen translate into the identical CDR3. CDR3 loop: CALGERRGLPTIGYWGIRKITDKLIF. The CDR3, as DNA: TGTGCTCTTGGGGAGAGGAGGGGCCTTCCTACGATTGGGTACTGGGGGATACGGAAGATCACCGATAAACTCATCTTT. The chain carries TRDV1 and TRDJ1; 13 bases agree with TRDD3. This CDR3 comprises 26 residues. J lost 1 base, V lost 3 bases, and 32 bases had no gene match. Germline V gene data show CDR1 as TSWWSYY and CDR2 as QGS.

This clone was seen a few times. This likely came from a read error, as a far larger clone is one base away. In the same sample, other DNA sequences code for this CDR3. Here the CDR3 DNA reads TGTGCCTGCGACACCGTACTGGGGGATACTATCAATACCTTCCCCAAACTCATCTTT. Protein sequence: CACDTVLGDTINTFPKLIF. V and J are TRDV2 and TRDJ1; 12 bases are shared with TRDD3. The J gene is not listed in TCRdb, so it was assigned here from a DNA match to germline. The germline gives CDR1 GEAIGNYY, CDR2 EKD. The CDR3 has 19 amino acids.

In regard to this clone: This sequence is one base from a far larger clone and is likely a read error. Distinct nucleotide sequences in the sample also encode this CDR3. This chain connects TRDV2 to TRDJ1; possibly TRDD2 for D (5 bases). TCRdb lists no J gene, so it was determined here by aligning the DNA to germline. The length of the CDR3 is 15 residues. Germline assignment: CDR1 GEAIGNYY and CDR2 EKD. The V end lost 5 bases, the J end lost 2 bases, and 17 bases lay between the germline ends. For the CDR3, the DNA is TGTGCCTGTGCCTACCTCAACCCTCAAACCGATAAACTCATCTTT. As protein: CACAYLNPQTDKLIF.

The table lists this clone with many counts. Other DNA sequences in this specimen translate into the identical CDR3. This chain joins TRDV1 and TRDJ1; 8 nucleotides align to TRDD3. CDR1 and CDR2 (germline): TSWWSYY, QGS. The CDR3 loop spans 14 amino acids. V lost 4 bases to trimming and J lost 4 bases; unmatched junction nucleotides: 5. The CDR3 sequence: CALGAGYANDKLIF. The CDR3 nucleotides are TGTGCTCTTGGGGCGGGATACGCCAACGATAAACTCATCTTT.

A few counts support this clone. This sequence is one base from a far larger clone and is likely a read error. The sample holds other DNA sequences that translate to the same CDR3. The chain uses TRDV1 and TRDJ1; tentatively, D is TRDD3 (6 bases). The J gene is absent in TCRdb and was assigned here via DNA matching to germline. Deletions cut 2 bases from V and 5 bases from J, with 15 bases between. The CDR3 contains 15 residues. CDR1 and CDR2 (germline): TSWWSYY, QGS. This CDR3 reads CALGEVEDTTDKLIF. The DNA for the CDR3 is TGTGCTCTTGGGGAAGTAGAGGATACAACAGATAAACTCATCTTT.

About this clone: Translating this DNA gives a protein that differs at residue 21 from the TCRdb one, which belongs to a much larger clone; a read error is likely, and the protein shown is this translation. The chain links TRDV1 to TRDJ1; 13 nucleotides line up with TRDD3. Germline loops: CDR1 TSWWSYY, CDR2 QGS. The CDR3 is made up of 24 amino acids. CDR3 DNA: TGTGCTCTTGGGGACGGCCTTCCTACGTTCTTTACTGGGGGATACGCGGACCCCACCGATAGACTCATCTTT. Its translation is CALGDGLPTFFTGGYADPTDRLIF.

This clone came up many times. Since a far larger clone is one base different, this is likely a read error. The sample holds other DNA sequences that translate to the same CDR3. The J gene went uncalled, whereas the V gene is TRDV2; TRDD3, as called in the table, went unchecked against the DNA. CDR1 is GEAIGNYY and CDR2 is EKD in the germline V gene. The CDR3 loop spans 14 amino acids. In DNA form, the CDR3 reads TGTGCCTGTGACCAACTGGGGGAACCCGCACAGCTCTTCTTT. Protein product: CACDQLGEPAQLFF.